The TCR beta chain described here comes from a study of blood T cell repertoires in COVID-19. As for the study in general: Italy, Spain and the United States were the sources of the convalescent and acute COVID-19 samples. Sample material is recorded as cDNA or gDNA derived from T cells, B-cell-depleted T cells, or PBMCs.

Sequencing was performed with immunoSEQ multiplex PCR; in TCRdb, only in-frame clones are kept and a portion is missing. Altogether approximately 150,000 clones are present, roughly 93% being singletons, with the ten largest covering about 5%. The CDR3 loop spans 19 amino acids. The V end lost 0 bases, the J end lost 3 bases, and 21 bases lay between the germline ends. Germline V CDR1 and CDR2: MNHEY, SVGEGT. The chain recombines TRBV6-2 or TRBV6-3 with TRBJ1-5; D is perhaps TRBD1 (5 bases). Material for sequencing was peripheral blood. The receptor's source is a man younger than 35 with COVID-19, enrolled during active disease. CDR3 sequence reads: CASSYSTRIQGLSNQPQHF. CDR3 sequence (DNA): TGTGCCAGCAGTTACTCGACACGGATCCAGGGACTGTCCAATCAGCCCCAGCATTTT.